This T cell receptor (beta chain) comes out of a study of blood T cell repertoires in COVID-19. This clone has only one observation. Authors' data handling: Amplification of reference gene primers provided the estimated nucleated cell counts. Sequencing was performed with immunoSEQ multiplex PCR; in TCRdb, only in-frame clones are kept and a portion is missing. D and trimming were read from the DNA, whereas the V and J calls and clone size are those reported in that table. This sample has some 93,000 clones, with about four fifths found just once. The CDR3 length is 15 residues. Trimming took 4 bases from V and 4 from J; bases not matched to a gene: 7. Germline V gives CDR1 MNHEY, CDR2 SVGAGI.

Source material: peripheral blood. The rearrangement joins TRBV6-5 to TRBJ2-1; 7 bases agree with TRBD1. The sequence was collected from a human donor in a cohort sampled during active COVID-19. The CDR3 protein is CASSFRDSVYNEQFF. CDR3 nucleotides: TGTGCCAGCAGTTTCCGGGACAGCGTTTACAATGAGCAGTTCTTC.